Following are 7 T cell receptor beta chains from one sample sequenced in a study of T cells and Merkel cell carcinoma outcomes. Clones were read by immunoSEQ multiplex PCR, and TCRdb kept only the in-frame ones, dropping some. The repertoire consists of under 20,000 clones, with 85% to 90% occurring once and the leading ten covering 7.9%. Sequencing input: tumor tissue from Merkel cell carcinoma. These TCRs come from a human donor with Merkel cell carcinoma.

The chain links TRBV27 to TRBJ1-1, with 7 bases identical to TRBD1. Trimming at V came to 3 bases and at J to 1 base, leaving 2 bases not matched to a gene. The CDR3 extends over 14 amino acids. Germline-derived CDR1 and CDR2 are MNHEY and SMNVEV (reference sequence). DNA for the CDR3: TGTGCCAGCAGTTTGCACAGGGGGAACACTGAAGCTTTCTTT. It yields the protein CASSLHRGNTEAFF.

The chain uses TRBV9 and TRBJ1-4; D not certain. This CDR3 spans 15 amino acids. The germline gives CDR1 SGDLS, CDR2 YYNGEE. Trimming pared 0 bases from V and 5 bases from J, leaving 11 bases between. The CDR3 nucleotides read TGTGCCAGCAGCGTAGGTCCGGAACAGAATGAAAAACTGTTTTTT. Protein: CASSVGPEQNEKLFF.

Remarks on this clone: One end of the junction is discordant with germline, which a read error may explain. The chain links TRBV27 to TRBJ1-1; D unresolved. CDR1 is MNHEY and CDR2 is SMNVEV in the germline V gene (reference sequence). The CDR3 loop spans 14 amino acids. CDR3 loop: CASSFNSANTEACF. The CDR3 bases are TGTGCCAGCAGTTTCAACAGTGCGAACACTGAAGCTTGCTTT.

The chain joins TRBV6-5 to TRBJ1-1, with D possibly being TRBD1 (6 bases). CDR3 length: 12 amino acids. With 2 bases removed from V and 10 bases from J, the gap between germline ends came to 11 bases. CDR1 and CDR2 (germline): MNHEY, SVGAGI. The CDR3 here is CASSYDRLRAFF. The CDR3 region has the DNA TGTGCCAGCAGTTACGACAGGCTGCGAGCTTTCTTT.

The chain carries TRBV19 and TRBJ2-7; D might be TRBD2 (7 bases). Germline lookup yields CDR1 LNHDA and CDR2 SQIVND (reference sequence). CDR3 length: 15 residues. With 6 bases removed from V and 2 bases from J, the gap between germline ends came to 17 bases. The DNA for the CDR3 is TGTGCCAGTAGAACACAGGGAGGGGGGCCCTACGAGCAGTACTTC. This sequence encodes CASRTQGGGPYEQYF.

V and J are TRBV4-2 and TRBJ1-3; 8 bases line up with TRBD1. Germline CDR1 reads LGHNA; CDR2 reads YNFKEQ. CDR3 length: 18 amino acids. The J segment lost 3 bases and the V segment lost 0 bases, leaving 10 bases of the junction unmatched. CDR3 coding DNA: TGTGCCAGCAGCCAAGATTGGGAGCAGGGGGCTGGTGGAAACACCATATATTTT. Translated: CASSQDWEQGAGGNTIYF.

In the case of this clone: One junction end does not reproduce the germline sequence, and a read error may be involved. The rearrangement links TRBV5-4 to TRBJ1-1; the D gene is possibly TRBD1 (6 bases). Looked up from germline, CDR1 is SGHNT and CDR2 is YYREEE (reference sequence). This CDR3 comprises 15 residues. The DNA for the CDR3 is TGTGCCAGCAGCTTTGGGGGGGTCCGGGGGGCTGAAGTTTTCTTT. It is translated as CASSFGGVRGAEVFF. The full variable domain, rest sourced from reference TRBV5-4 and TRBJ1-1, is ETGVTQSPTHLIKTRGQQVTLRCSSQSGHNTVSWYQQALGQGPQFIFQYYREEENGRGNFPPRFSGLQFPNYSSELNVNALELDDSALYLCASSFGGVRGAEVFFGQGTRLTVV.